Following are 9 T cell receptor beta chains from one sample sequenced in a study of cytomegalovirus exposure and HLA in healthy donors (TCRdb year 2017). Library preparation used the immunoSEQ multiplex PCR assay. A mixture of 60 forward primers for TCR Vbeta segments and 13 reverse primers for TCR Jbeta segments was used in the multiplex PCR. Imported from immuneACCESS, the table was reduced by TCRdb to in-frame sequences with V and J called. These copies leave out some clones; in studies compared against another copy, an unresolved V gene accounts for under half, and the cause of the remainder is not known. This sample lists about 120,000 clones; 81% were detected once. The top ten clonotypes cover roughly 2.2% of the sample. The material sequenced was PBMCs. The source is a middle-aged woman in good health and CMV-seronegative.

J is TRBJ1-1 and V is TRBV2; no clear D. Deletions cut 7 bases from V and 4 bases from J, with 7 bases between. From germline, CDR1 is SNHLY and CDR2 FYNNEI. This CDR3 contains 11 residues. The CDR3 sequence is CASMSGTEAFF. In DNA form, the CDR3 reads TGTGCCAGCATGAGTGGCACTGAAGCTTTCTTT.

This clone was detected only a few times. The chain is built from TRBV7-9 and TRBJ2-7; D perhaps matches TRBD2 (6 bases). V gave up 5 bases and J gave up 0 bases, with 14 bases separating them. CDR3 length: 15 residues. CDR1 SEHNR and CDR2 FQNEAQ come from the germline V gene (reference sequence). The CDR3 DNA sequence: TGTGCCAGCAGCCATGAGGCGGGATCCTCCTACGAGCAGTACTTC. Translation gives CASSHEAGSSYEQYF. Full variable domain (missing parts from reference TRBV7-9 and TRBJ2-7): DTGVSQNPRHKITKRGQNVTFRCDPISEHNRLYWYRQTLGQGPEFLTYFQNEAQLEKSRLLSDRFSAERPKGSFSTLEIQRTEQGDSAMYLCASSHEAGSSYEQYFGPGTRLTVT.

The V call is TRBV14, the J call TRBJ1-2; D remains unclear. Looked up from germline, CDR1 is SGHDN and CDR2 is FVKESK. The CDR3 has 12 residues. The ends were cut back, 4 bases at V and 7 bases at J, with 10 bases in the middle. CDR3 sequence: CASSPTLVGYTF. Here the CDR3 DNA reads TGTGCCAGCAGCCCCACACTAGTTGGCTACACCTTC.

This chain connects TRBV6-1 to TRBJ1-2, with D perhaps matching TRBD1 (6 bases). The CDR3 is 16 amino acids. Germline V gene data show CDR1 as MNHNS and CDR2 as SASEGT. Between the trimmed V and J ends, which lost 3 bases and 3 bases, there was a span of 17 bases. The CDR3 coding sequence is TGTGCCAGCAGTGAGGGGAGGGGGGGGCGCGACTATGGCTACACCTTC. Amino acid sequence: CASSEGRGGRDYGYTF.

With respect to this clone: The junction and the germline gene differ at one end; a read error may be behind it. The V call is TRBV11-2, the J call TRBJ2-7; 7 nucleotides agree with TRBD2. Per germline, CDR1 SGHAT and CDR2 FQNNGV. This CDR3 comprises 13 residues. As DNA, the CDR3 is TGTGCCAGCAGCTTAGACCAAGGACTAGGGCGAAACTTC. Protein sequence: CASSLDQGLGRNF. Filled out from reference TRBV11-2 and TRBJ2-7, the complete variable domain reads EAGVAQSPRYKIIEKRQSVAFWCNPISGHATLYWYQQILGQGPKLLIQFQNNGVVDDSQLPKDRFSAERLKGVDSTLKIQPAKLEDSAVYLCASSLDQGLGRNFGPGTRLTVT.

The chain employs TRBV13 and TRBJ1-5; 7 bases line up with TRBD1. V was clipped by 5 bases and J by 4 bases; unmatched bases: 5. The germline V gene has CDR1 PRHDT and CDR2 FYEKMQ (reference sequence). This CDR3 spans 14 amino acids. CDR3 nucleotides: TGTGCCAGCAGCCAGGGACAGACGAATCAGCCCCAGCATTTT. Residues: CASSQGQTNQPQHF.

The V gene is TRBV5-4, the J gene TRBJ1-1; D remains unclear. V lost 3 bases to trimming and J lost 5 bases, with 14 bases between them. Germline V gene sequence: CDR1 SGHNT, CDR2 YYREEE (reference sequence). The CDR3 consists of 14 residues. CDR3 coding DNA: TGTGCCAGCAGCTATGGAATCCCGGGGACTGAAGCTTTCTTT. Its protein product is CASSYGIPGTEAFF.

The chain links TRBV7-8 to TRBJ2-5; D is unresolved. Per germline, CDR1 SGHVS and CDR2 FQNEAQ. CDR3 length: 13 amino acids. Trimming took 1 base from V and 2 from J, leaving 5 bases between them. The CDR3 DNA sequence: TGTGCCAGCAGCTTAGGCCAGCAAGAGACCCAGTACTTC. This codes for CASSLGQQETQYF.

The gene calls are TRBV5-1 and TRBJ1-2; the D is unclear. With 4 bases removed from V and 8 bases from J, the gap between germline ends came to 24 bases. Germline CDR1 and CDR2: SGHRS and YFSETQ. The CDR3 consists of 16 residues. This chain's CDR3 is CASSPTNIHALEGYTF. CDR3 DNA sequence: TGCGCCAGCAGCCCTACTAATATTCACGCACTCGAAGGCTACACCTTC.